Each of the 20 T cell receptor beta chains below was sequenced from the same sample in a study of cytotoxic CD8 clonotypes in ibrutinib-treated CLL. Sequencing used immunoSEQ multiplex PCR; TCRdb keeps in-frame clones, though not all of them. The data show approximately 130,000 clones, approximately 80% seen once. The material sequenced was PBMCs, taken after 24 months of ibrutinib treatment. Receptor source: a human donor with chronic lymphocytic leukemia.

The chain couples TRBV27 to TRBJ1-4, with D unresolved. Germline loops: CDR1 MNHEY, CDR2 SMNVEV (reference sequence). The germline V and J ends were trimmed by 2 bases and 0 bases, with 4 bases remaining between them. The CDR3 contains 14 residues. The CDR3 is CASSLEATNEKLFF. As DNA, the CDR3 is TGTGCCAGCAGTTTAGAAGCAACTAATGAAAAACTGTTTTTT.

This clone was seen once. The J gene is TRBJ2-7, the V gene TRBV19; D unresolved. There are 13 residues in the CDR3. V was pared by 0 bases and J by 3 bases, with 6 bases between. Germline CDR1 and CDR2: LNHDA and SQIVND (reference sequence). The CDR3 sequence is CASSIDSRYEQYF. CDR3 bases: TGTGCCAGTAGTATAGACAGTCGCTACGAGCAGTACTTC. Using reference TRBV19 and TRBJ2-7 for the parts outside the CDR3, the full variable domain is DGGITQSPKYLFRKEGQNVTLSCEQNLNHDAMYWYRQDPGQGLRLIYYSQIVNDFQKGDIAEGYSVSREKKESFPLTVTSAQKNPTAFYLCASSIDSRYEQYFGPGTRLTVT.

The chain joins TRBV10-3 to TRBJ1-1; D is unclear. The germline V gene has CDR1 ENHRY and CDR2 SYGVKD. Trimming left V 4 bases short and J 1 base short, with 7 bases between. The CDR3 is made up of 13 amino acids. The CDR3 protein is CAISGRRNTEAFF. CDR3 DNA: TGTGCCATCAGTGGACGGAGGAACACTGAAGCTTTCTTT.

The chain has TRBV5-4 and TRBJ1-2, with a weak D call TRBD1 (6 bases). The CDR3 has 15 residues. Germline CDR1 reads SGHNT; CDR2 reads YYREEE (reference sequence). V lost 4 bases and J 3 bases, leaving 16 bases between the germline ends. The CDR3 loop reads CASSQTTGNHYGYTF. CDR3 DNA sequence: TGTGCCAGCAGCCAAACGACAGGAAACCACTATGGCTACACCTTC.

The J gene is TRBJ1-3, the V gene TRBV7-9; unclear D gene. The CDR3 covers 15 residues. Germline V lookup: CDR1 SEHNR, CDR2 FQNEAQ (reference sequence). V dropped 1 base and J dropped 0 bases, with 7 bases sitting between them. CDR3 residues: CASSLGSSSGNTIYF. In nucleotides, the CDR3 is TGTGCCAGCAGCTTAGGCAGTTCCTCTGGAAACACCATATATTTT.

This chain joins TRBV6-1 and TRBJ2-1, with 10 bases identical to TRBD2. Per the germline V gene, CDR1 is MNHNS and CDR2 is SASEGT. V gave up 2 bases and J gave up 2 bases; unmatched junction bases: 3. This CDR3 is built from 16 residues. CDR3 bases: TGTGCCAGCAGTGAACACCTAGCGGGGGCCTACAATGAGCAGTTCTTC. Protein product: CASSEHLAGAYNEQFF.

The V and J genes are TRBV27 and TRBJ2-7; TRBD1 is a possible D gene (7 bases). Germline loops: CDR1 MNHEY, CDR2 SMNVEV (reference sequence). Trimming removed 2 bases from V and 5 bases from J, with 13 bases in between. The CDR3 contains 14 residues. The CDR3 loop reads CASSLRQGGHEQYF. The CDR3 region has the DNA TGTGCCAGCAGTTTAAGGCAGGGGGGCCACGAGCAGTACTTC.

This clone was recorded only once. The chain recombines TRBV5-1 with TRBJ2-3, with D perhaps TRBD1 (6 bases). V was shortened by 4 bases and J by 10 bases, with 13 bases between the two germline ends. The germline CDR1 and CDR2 sequences are SGHRS and YFSETQ. The CDR3 runs to 12 residues. Here the CDR3 DNA reads TGCGCCAGCAGCCGAGGACAGTACCCGCAGTATTTT. Translation: CASSRGQYPQYF.

This chain links TRBV7-9 with TRBJ2-1, with a tentative D call TRBD2 (6 bases). Trimming shortened V by 7 bases and J by 5 bases, and 18 bases separated the two germline ends. From germline, CDR1 is SEHNR and CDR2 FQNEAQ (reference sequence). The CDR3 extends over 15 amino acids. CDR3 coding DNA: TGTGCCAGCACCCCCTATGAGGCGGGAAACAATGAGCAGTTCTTC. Translating gives CASTPYEAGNNEQFF.

The chain links TRBV7-8 to TRBJ2-5; 16 bases fit TRBD2. J lost 3 bases, V lost 2 bases, and 12 bases had no gene match. The CDR3 is 20 amino acids. The germline gives CDR1 SGHVS, CDR2 FQNEAQ. The CDR3 nucleotides are TGTGCCAGCAGCTTATTGTATAGCGGGACTAGCGGGGGGGCAGAAGAGACCCAGTACTTC. Its protein is CASSLLYSGTSGGAEETQYF.

The chain links TRBV18 to TRBJ1-4, with D possibly matching TRBD1 (6 bases). Between the trimmed V and J ends, which lost 4 bases and 7 bases, there was a span of 13 bases. Germline CDR1 and CDR2: KGHSH and LQKENI. The CDR3 runs 14 residues. The CDR3 reads CASSRSGDGEKLFF. In DNA, the CDR3 is TGTGCCAGCTCACGGTCAGGGGATGGTGAAAAACTGTTTTTT. Full variable domain (rest looked up from reference TRBV18 and TRBJ1-4): NAGVMQNPRHLVRRRGQEARLRCSPMKGHSHVYWYRQLPEEGLKFMVYLQKENIIDESGMPKERFSAEFPKEGPSILRIQQVVRGDSAAYFCASSRSGDGEKLFFGSGTQLSVL.

The genes are TRBV7-2 and TRBJ2-1; tentatively, D is TRBD2 (6 bases). Germline CDR1 and CDR2: SGHTA and FQGNSA. The CDR3 consists of 16 residues. V was trimmed by 5 bases and J by 6 bases, leaving 20 bases between them. The CDR3 loop is CASSTRRLAIINEQFF. CDR3 DNA sequence: TGTGCCAGCAGCACCAGGCGGCTAGCGATAATCAATGAGCAGTTCTTC.

The genes are TRBV5-1 and TRBJ1-4, with a possible D match to TRBD1 (5 bases). V lost 0 bases, J lost 7 bases, and 13 bases lay in between. Germline V gene data show CDR1 as SGHRS and CDR2 as YFSETQ. The CDR3 covers 15 residues. The CDR3 spells CASSLDGDAGEKLFF. The CDR3 coding sequence is TGCGCCAGCAGCTTGGATGGGGACGCGGGTGAAAAACTGTTTTTT.

The gene calls are TRBV4-2 and TRBJ2-7; D is ambiguous. V lost 4 bases to trimming and J lost 2 bases, with 15 bases between them. The CDR3 is made up of 15 amino acids. Germline V gives CDR1 LGHNA, CDR2 YNFKEQ. The CDR3 loop is CASSRSPDETYEQYF. CDR3 nucleotides: TGTGCCAGCAGCCGCTCACCGGACGAAACCTACGAGCAGTACTTC.

The genes are TRBV27 and TRBJ2-2; the D is unclear. This CDR3 spans 11 amino acids. CDR1 is MNHEY, CDR2 SMNVEV, per germline (reference sequence). V lost 9 bases and J 7 bases, leaving 9 bases between the germline ends. CDR3 bases: TGTGCCAGTACATTTGGCGGGGAGCTGTTTTTT. Translating gives CASTFGGELFF.

CDR3 sequence: CASSPRGQAGREYGYTF. CDR3 coding DNA: TGTGCCAGCTCACCAAGGGGACAGGCAGGACGAGAGTATGGCTACACCTTC. This chain connects TRBV18 to TRBJ1-2; 8 nucleotides agree with TRBD1. Germline CDR1 is KGHSH and CDR2 is LQKENI. Unmatched junction bases numbered 13, after V lost 2 bases and J lost 5 bases. There are 17 residues in the CDR3.

The genes are TRBV5-1 and TRBJ2-1, with D hard to call. The CDR3 is made up of 18 amino acids. Deletions cut 4 bases from V and 0 bases from J, with 20 bases between. Germline V gene data show CDR1 as SGHRS and CDR2 as YFSETQ. The CDR3 DNA is TGCGCCAGCAGCCAAGACCCGCGGACGGGTGGCTCCTACAATGAGCAGTTCTTC. Translating gives CASSQDPRTGGSYNEQFF.

The V gene is TRBV5-1, the J gene TRBJ2-3, with D perhaps TRBD2 (6 bases). CDR1 and CDR2 from the germline V gene are SGHRS and YFSETQ. V lost 7 bases and J lost 6, with 18 bases in between. There are 14 residues in the CDR3. Here the CDR3 DNA reads TGCGCCAGCTTCTCGGGCGGGACGGGGGATACGCAGTATTTT. Translating it yields CASFSGGTGDTQYF.

The chain couples TRBV7-3 to TRBJ1-3; D unclear. The length of the CDR3 is 15 residues. V was trimmed by 2 bases and J by 3 bases, leaving 11 bases between them. Germline CDR1 reads SGHTA; CDR2 reads FQGTGA. The CDR3: CASSLGWGVGNTIYF. The CDR3 region has the DNA TGTGCCAGCAGCTTAGGTTGGGGTGTTGGAAACACCATATATTTT.

The chain couples TRBV5-6 to TRBJ1-2, with 7 bases aligning to TRBD1. V trimming: 4 bases; J trimming: 1 base; junction bases outside the gene matches: 7. Germline V gene sequence: CDR1 SGHDT, CDR2 YYEEEE. This CDR3 has 15 amino acids. This CDR3 is CASSVTGRDNYGYTF. CDR3 in DNA: TGTGCCAGCAGCGTGACAGGGCGGGATAACTATGGCTACACCTTC.